These T cell receptor beta chains were read from a single sample in a study of T cell changes during pregnancy in multiple sclerosis. Clones were read by immunoSEQ multiplex PCR, and TCRdb kept only the in-frame ones, dropping some. The sample includes fewer than 70,000 clones, approximately 91% of them seen just once. The material was peripheral blood, obtained in the third trimester of pregnancy. These receptors were taken from a female donor with multiple sclerosis, enrolled in a pregnancy study. Both conserved end residues are part of each CDR3. D genes are given only for firm matches. Clone size is stated in some rows and not others, as once, few, many or a class when expanded.

cdr3_length,d_call,v_call,clone_size,j_call,cdr3_nt,cdr3_aa
13,NA,TRBV11-2,NA,TRBJ1-1,TGTGCCAGCAGCTTAGCTGGGACCGGGGGGGTCCAATTT,CASSLAGTGGVQF
12,NA,TRBV2,NA,TRBJ2-7,TGTGCCACTTCGACTGATTCCTACGAGCAGTACTTC,CATSTDSYEQYF
13,NA,TRBV9,NA,TRBJ1-4,TGTGCCAGCAGCGTAGCAGGAAATGAAAAACTGTTTTTT,CASSVAGNEKLFF
13,NA,TRBV18,NA,TRBJ2-1,TGTGCCAGCTCACCTAACAACTACAATGAGCAGTTCTTC,CASSPNNYNEQFF
15,TRBD1,TRBV5-6,NA,TRBJ2-3,TGTGCCAGCAGCTCTGGACAGGGGGCTTCGGATACGCAGTATTTT,CASSSGQGASDTQYF
16,NA,TRBV12-5,NA,TRBJ2-3,TGTGCTAGTGGTTCCGGCGGGACGGGCGGACTAGATACGCAGTATTTT,CASGSGGTGGLDTQYF
15,TRBD1,TRBV6-1,once,TRBJ2-5,TGTGCCAGCAGTACCCACCCGGCAGGGGGCACGACCCAGTACTTC,CASSTHPAGGTTQYF
15,NA,TRBV7-9,NA,TRBJ1-5,TGTGCCAGCAACACCGGGGGGGAGGGCAATCAGCCCCAGCATTTT,CASNTGGEGNQPQHF
14,TRBD2,TRBV6-4,NA,TRBJ2-1,TGTGCCAGCAGCGTGGCGGGGGAGAGGGATGAGCAGTTCTTC,CASSVAGERDEQFF
13,NA,TRBV2,NA,TRBJ2-7,TGTGCCAGCAGACAGGGACAACCCTACGAGCAGTACTTC,CASRQGQPYEQYF
14,TRBD1,TRBV10-3,NA,TRBJ1-4,TGTGCCATCAGTGAGTCGGGACAGGGGAAGAAACTGTTTTTT,CAISESGQGKKLFF
16,NA,TRBV7-2,NA,TRBJ2-1,TGTGCCAGCAGCTTAGCGGCGGGGAGCTCCTACAATGAGCAGTTCTTC,CASSLAAGSSYNEQFF
15,NA,TRBV6-4,NA,TRBJ2-1,TGTGCCAGCAGTGAGCGGGGCTCACTCTACAATGAGCAGTTCTTC,CASSERGSLYNEQFF
13,NA,TRBV4-1,once,TRBJ2-7,TGCGCCAGCAGCCAAACCGGCGGCTACGAGCAGTACTTC,CASSQTGGYEQYF
14,NA,TRBV5-4,NA,TRBJ1-4,TGTGCCAGCAGTCAAGGGGGTGGGAATGAAAAACTGTTTTTT,CASSQGGGNEKLFF
16,TRBD1,TRBV5-6,NA,TRBJ2-7,TGTGCCAGCAGCCCGGTGGGGACAGGGACCTCCTACGAGCAGTACTTC,CASSPVGTGTSYEQYF
18,TRBD2,TRBV7-3,NA,TRBJ2-1,TGTGCCAGCAGCTACCTCGGGACTAGCGGGGGGCTAAGGGATGAGCAGTTCTTC,CASSYLGTSGGLRDEQFF
14,NA,TRBV4-3,NA,TRBJ2-7,TGCGCCAGCGGCCCGACAGTTGTCAACTACGAGCAGTACTTC,CASGPTVVNYEQYF
16,TRBD2,TRBV7-3,NA,TRBJ2-3,TGTGCCAGCAGCTTAACGGGCGGGGGGGCCACAGATACGCAGTATTTT,CASSLTGGGATDTQYF
19,NA,TRBV11-2,once,TRBJ2-3,TGTGCCAGCAGCTCCCTCGGTGGGCGGGGGCGATCTAGCACAGATACGCAGTATTTT,CASSSLGGRGRSSTDTQYF
14,NA,TRBV7-9,NA,TRBJ2-2,TGTGCCGCCGACCCGCAGGAGAACACCGGGGAGCTGTTTTTT,CAADPQENTGELFF
14,NA,TRBV9,NA,TRBJ1-1,TGTGCCAGCAGCTCTTTGATGGAGATTTCTGAAGCTTTCTTT,CASSSLMEISEAFF
16,TRBD1,TRBV2,NA,TRBJ1-6,TGTGCCAGCAGATTCGCCTCCGGGACAGGGGGTGGACCCCTCCACTTT,CASRFASGTGGGPLHF
15,TRBD1,TRBV11-2,NA,TRBJ1-6,TGTGCCAGCAGCTCTAGGGGACAGGGAAATTCACCCCTCCACTTT,CASSSRGQGNSPLHF
15,NA,TRBV5-1,NA,TRBJ2-2,TGCGCCAGCAGCTTGGCCGTAGGAGGAGGCGGGGAGCTGTTTTTT,CASSLAVGGGGELFF
15,NA,TRBV7-6,NA,TRBJ1-3,TGTGCCAGCAGCTTAACAACAGGGCGTGGAAACACCATATATTTT,CASSLTTGRGNTIYF
17,TRBD2,TRBV5-1,NA,TRBJ2-3,TGCGCCAGCTCCTTGTCCGGGACTAGCGGGGGAGGGGATACGCAGTATTTT,CASSLSGTSGGGDTQYF
15,TRBD1,TRBV28,NA,TRBJ1-6,TGTGCCAGCAGTGGAACCGGGGACAGGAATTCACCCCTCCACTTT,CASSGTGDRNSPLHF
13,TRBD1,TRBV7-6,NA,TRBJ2-2,TGTGCCAGCCGGGACAGATTCGCCGGGGAGCTGTTTTTT,CASRDRFAGELFF
15,NA,TRBV2,NA,TRBJ1-1,TGTGCCAGCAGTGAAAGTCGGGGTCTGGGCACTGAAGCTTTCTTT,CASSESRGLGTEAFF
12,NA,TRBV2,NA,TRBJ1-3,TGTGCCAGCAGTCCCTCCCCAAACACCATATATTTT,CASSPSPNTIYF
14,TRBD2,TRBV25-1,NA,TRBJ2-7,TGTGCCACCTCGGTGGCGGGGGGGCTCTACGAGCAGTACTTC,CATSVAGGLYEQYF
13,NA,TRBV6-5,NA,TRBJ1-2,TGTGCCAGCAGTTTCCAGGGAGGTCGTGGCTACACCTTC,CASSFQGGRGYTF
13,TRBD1,TRBV7-8,NA,TRBJ1-2,TGTGCCAGCAGCCGCGGGACAGGGGATGGCTACACCTTC,CASSRGTGDGYTF
16,NA,TRBV5-4,NA,TRBJ2-2,TGTGCCAGCAGCAGCTCGAAGACTAGAAACACCGGGGAGCTGTTTTTT,CASSSSKTRNTGELFF
16,NA,TRBV27,NA,TRBJ2-1,TGTGCCAGCAGTCGGCTAGCCAAACTCTCCTACAATGAGCAGTTCTTC,CASSRLAKLSYNEQFF
15,NA,TRBV4-1,NA,TRBJ1-2,TGCGCCAGCAGCCAAGATCCAGGGTTGGGCTATGGCTACACCTTC,CASSQDPGLGYGYTF
15,TRBD1,TRBV28,NA,TRBJ2-2,TGTGCCAGCAGTGTCTGGACAGGGGGCACCGGGGAGCTGTTTTTT,CASSVWTGGTGELFF
14,TRBD1,TRBV27,NA,TRBJ1-2,TGTGCCAGCAGTTTAAGTTGGGACAGCTATGGCTACACCTTC,CASSLSWDSYGYTF
10,NA,TRBV2,many,TRBJ1-1,TGTGCCAGCGATAATGGGAGAGCTTTCTTT,CASDNGRAFF
12,TRBD2,TRBV29-1,NA,TRBJ2-5,TGCAGCGTCCTTAGCGGGGAGGAGACCCAGTACTTC,CSVLSGEETQYF
14,NA,TRBV4-3,NA,TRBJ2-4,TGCGCCAGCAGTCTGGGGTCCACCGGGGGTATTCAGTACTTC,CASSLGSTGGIQYF
15,NA,TRBV5-1,once,TRBJ2-7,TGCGCCAGCAGCTTGGCCGGGGTGAGTGGGTGGAAACAGTACTTC,CASSLAGVSGWKQYF
13,NA,TRBV19,NA,TRBJ1-2,TGTGCCAGTACCCTCAGGGATCCCCCTGGCTACACCTTC,CASTLRDPPGYTF
16,TRBD1,TRBV30,few,TRBJ1-5,TGTGCCTGGAGTCGTAGACAGGGGGAGGGCAATCAGCCCCAGCATTTT,CAWSRRQGEGNQPQHF
14,NA,TRBV5-1,NA,TRBJ1-1,TGCGCCAGCAGCTTGGGCGTCAGGGACACTGAAGCTTTCTTT,CASSLGVRDTEAFF
14,NA,TRBV5-1,NA,TRBJ1-1,TGCGCCAGCAGCTTGACCTATATGAACACTGAAGCTTTCTTT,CASSLTYMNTEAFF
16,TRBD1,TRBV7-2,once,TRBJ1-3,TGTGCCAGCAGCCCGAGGACAGGGGGCTCTGGAAACACCATATATTTT,CASSPRTGGSGNTIYF
15,NA,TRBV18,few,TRBJ1-1,TGTGCCAGCTCCCAATCTCAGCGCGGGAACACTGAAGCTTTCTTT,CASSQSQRGNTEAFF
15,NA,TRBV19,NA,TRBJ2-5,TGTGCCACCTCCTTAGGGGGGGCCCGGCAAGAGACCCAGTACTTC,CATSLGGARQETQYF
17,NA,TRBV4-1,few,TRBJ2-7,TGCGCCAGCAGCCACCTCCCGGGGAGCGGACTATCCTACGAGCAGTACTTC,CASSHLPGSGLSYEQYF
14,TRBD1,TRBV6-1,NA,TRBJ1-6,TGTGCCAGCCAAGGGGGACAGGGGAATTCACCCCTCCACTTT,CASQGGQGNSPLHF
13,TRBD1,TRBV4-3,NA,TRBJ2-5,TGCGCCAGCAGCCCGAGGACAGGGCGGACCCAGTACTTC,CASSPRTGRTQYF
11,NA,TRBV28,NA,TRBJ1-2,TGTGCCGCGGGGACCCGCTATGGCTACACCTTC,CAAGTRYGYTF
15,TRBD2,TRBV30,NA,TRBJ2-7,TGTGCCTGGAGTGTGGGACTAGCGAGGTCCTACGAGCAGTACTTC,CAWSVGLARSYEQYF